The 5 T cell receptor beta chains listed next were all sequenced from one sample in a study of T cells in Graves' hyperthyroidism and ophthalmopathy (dated by TCRdb to the late 2010s). Library method: multiplex PCR. The reads were generated on an Illumina HiSeq 2000. The TCR beta CDR3 regions were amplified from the RNA transcripts. For the first round of RT-PCR on the TCR CDR3, the HTBI primer set was used together with the Qiagen OneStep RT-PCR kit. TCRdb handled the public reads itself, with Q25 trimming in fastp and clone calling in MiXCR, and kept productive beta chains. Merged by CDR3 protein, the rows form single entries marked with the most common genes and DNA. This sample is represented by around 440,000 distinct CDR3 sequences; around a sixth of them were singletons. Roughly 14% of the sample comes from the top ten. Sequenced material: blood. Receptors originate from a woman in her late teens or twenties with Graves' hyperthyroidism.

V and J are TRBV14 and TRBJ1-2; D gene ambiguous. Germline CDR1 reads SGHDN; CDR2 reads FVKESK. Trimming stripped 4 bases from V and 7 bases from J, with 22 bases between. The CDR3 is 16 residues long. Written as DNA, the CDR3 is TGTGCCAGCAGCCTGACCGCGATTGTCCCCTCTGGTGGCTACACCTTC. Protein: CASSLTAIVPSGGYTF.

For the CDR3, the DNA is TGTGCCAGCAGCTCCCAGGGGTCGGGAGAGACCCAGTACTTC. Its protein product is CASSSQGSGETQYF. The chain recombines TRBV7-6 with TRBJ2-5, with D possibly being TRBD1 (6 bases). The V and J ends lost 4 bases and 4 bases respectively, with 13 bases between them. CDR1 and CDR2 (germline): SGHVS, FNYEAQ. This CDR3 has 14 residues. Full variable domain (missing parts from reference TRBV7-6 and TRBJ2-5): GAGVSQSPRYKVTKRGQDVALRCDPISGHVSLYWYRQALGQGPEFLTYFNYEAQQDKSGLPNDRFSAERPEGSISTLTIQRTEQRDSAMYRCASSSQGSGETQYFGPGTRLLVL.

This clonotype was observed many times. The rearrangement links TRBV20-1 to TRBJ2-7; 10 bases align to TRBD2. J was trimmed by 6 bases and V by 4 bases; bases with no gene match: 12. This CDR3 is 15 amino acids long. The germline gives CDR1 DFQATT, CDR2 SNEGSKA (reference sequence). The CDR3 region has the DNA TGCAGTGCTACGTCCCGAAAGCGGGGGGGGGGCGAGCAGTACTTC. This translates into CSATSRKRGGGEQYF.

This clonotype occurred many times. The chain links TRBV6-1 to TRBJ2-7; D ambiguous. This CDR3 spans 15 amino acids. V lost 5 bases to trimming and J lost 3 bases, with 17 bases between them. In germline, CDR1 is MNHNS, CDR2 SASEGT. The CDR3 nucleotides are TGTGCCAGCAGTTTAGGCCCCAAAGGAAGCTACGAGCAGTACTTC. Protein product: CASSLGPKGSYEQYF.

Of note for this clonotype: At one end the junction does not follow the germline gene, possibly because of a read error. The chain joins TRBV7-7 to TRBJ2-1; D ambiguous. The length of the CDR3 is 13 residues. Germline values: CDR1 SSHAT, CDR2 FNYEAQ (reference sequence). The chain's CDR3 is CASSLLRSGEQFF. The CDR3 DNA reads as TGTGCTAGCAGCTTACTCCGGTCGGGTGAGCAGTTCTTC. Combining the CDR3 with reference TRBV7-7 and TRBJ2-1 gives the whole variable domain GAGVSQSPRYKVTKRGQDVTLRCDPISSHATLYWYQQALGQGPEFLTYFNYEAQPDKSGLPSDRFSAERPEGSISTLTIQRTEQRDSAMYRCASSLLRSGEQFFGPGTRLTVL.